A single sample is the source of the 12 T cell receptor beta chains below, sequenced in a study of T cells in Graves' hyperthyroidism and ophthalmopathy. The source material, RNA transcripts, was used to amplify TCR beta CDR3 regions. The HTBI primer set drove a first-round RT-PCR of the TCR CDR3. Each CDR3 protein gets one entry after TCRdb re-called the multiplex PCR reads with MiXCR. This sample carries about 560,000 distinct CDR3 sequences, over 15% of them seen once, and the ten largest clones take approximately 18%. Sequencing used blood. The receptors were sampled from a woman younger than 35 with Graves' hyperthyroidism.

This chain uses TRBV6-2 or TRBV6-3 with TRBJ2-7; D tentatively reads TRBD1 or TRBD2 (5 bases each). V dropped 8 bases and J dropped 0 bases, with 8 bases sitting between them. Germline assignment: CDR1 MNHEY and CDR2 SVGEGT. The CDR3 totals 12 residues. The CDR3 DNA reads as TGTGCCAGCGCAGGGAGCTCCTACGAGCAGTACTTC. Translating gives CASAGSSYEQYF.

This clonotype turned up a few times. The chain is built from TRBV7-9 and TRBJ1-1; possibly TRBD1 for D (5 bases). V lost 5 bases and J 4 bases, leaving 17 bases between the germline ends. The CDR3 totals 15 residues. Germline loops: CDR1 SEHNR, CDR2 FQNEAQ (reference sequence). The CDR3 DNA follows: TGTGCCAGCAGCCCAGGGAGAGGTTTGACCACTGAAGCTTTCTTT. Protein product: CASSPGRGLTTEAFF.

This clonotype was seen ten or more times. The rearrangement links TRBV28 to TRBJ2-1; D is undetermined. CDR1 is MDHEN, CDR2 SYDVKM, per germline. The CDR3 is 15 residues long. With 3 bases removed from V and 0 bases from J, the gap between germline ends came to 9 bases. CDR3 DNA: TGTGCCAGCAGTTTGATGCTCCACTCCTACAATGAGCAGTTCTTC. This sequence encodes CASSLMLHSYNEQFF. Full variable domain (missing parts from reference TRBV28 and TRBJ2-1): DVKVTQSSRYLVKRTGEKVFLECVQDMDHENMFWYRQDPGLGLRLIYFSYDVKMKEKGDIPEGYSVSREKKERFSLILESASTNQTSMYLCASSLMLHSYNEQFFGPGTRLTVL.

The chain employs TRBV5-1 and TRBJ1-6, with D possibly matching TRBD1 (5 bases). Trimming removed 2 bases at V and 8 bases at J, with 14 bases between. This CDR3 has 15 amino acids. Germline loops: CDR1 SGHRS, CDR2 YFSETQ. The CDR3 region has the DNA TGCGCCAGCAGCTTCGGGGGACGGAGAGATTCACCCCTCCACTTT. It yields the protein CASSFGGRRDSPLHF.

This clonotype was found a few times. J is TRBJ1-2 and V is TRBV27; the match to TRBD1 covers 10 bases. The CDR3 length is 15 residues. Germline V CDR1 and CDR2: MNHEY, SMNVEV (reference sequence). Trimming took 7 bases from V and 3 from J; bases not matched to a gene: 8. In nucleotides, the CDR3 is TGTGCCAGCACCAAGACAGGGGGCGCTGACTATGGCTACACCTTC. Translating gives CASTKTGGADYGYTF.

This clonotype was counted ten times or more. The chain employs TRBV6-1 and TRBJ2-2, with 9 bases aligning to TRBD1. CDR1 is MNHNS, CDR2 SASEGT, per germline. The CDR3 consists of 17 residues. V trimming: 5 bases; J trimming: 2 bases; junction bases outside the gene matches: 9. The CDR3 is CASSFGTGMVNTGELFF. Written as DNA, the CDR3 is TGTGCCAGCAGTTTCGGGACAGGGATGGTAAACACCGGGGAGCTGTTTTTT.

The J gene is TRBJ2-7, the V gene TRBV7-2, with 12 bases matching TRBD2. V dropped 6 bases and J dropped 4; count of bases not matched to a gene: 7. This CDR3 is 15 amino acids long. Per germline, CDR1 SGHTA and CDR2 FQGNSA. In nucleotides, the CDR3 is TGTGCCAGCAGACTCTCGACTAGCGGGAGTTACGAGCAGTACTTC. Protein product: CASRLSTSGSYEQYF.

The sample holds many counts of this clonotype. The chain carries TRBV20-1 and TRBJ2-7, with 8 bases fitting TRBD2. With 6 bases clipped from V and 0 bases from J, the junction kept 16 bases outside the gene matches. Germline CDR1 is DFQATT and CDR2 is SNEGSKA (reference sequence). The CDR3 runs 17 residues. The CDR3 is CSARMGLAGSSSYEQYF. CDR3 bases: TGCAGTGCCAGAATGGGGCTAGCGGGCTCAAGCTCCTACGAGCAGTACTTC.

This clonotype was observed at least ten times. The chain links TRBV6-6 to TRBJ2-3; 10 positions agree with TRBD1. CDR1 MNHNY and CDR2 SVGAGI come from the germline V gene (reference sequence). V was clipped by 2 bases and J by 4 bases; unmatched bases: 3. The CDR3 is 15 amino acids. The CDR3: CASSYGDRGADTQYF. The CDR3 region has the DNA TGTGCCAGCAGTTACGGGGACAGGGGAGCAGATACGCAGTATTTT.

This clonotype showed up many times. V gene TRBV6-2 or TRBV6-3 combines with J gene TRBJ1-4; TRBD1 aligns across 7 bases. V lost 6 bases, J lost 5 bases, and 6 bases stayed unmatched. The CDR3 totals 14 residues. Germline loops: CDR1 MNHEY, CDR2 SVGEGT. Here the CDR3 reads CASRATGRNEKLFF. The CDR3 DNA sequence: TGTGCCAGCAGGGCGACAGGGAGGAATGAAAAACTGTTTTTT.

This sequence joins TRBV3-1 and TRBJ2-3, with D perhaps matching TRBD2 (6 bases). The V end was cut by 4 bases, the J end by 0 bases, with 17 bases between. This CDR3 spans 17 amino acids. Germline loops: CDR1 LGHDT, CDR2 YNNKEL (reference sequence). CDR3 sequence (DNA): TGTGCCAGCAGCCCCACGGGAGAACTACAGAGCACAGATACGCAGTATTTT. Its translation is CASSPTGELQSTDTQYF.

The CDR3 is CASSYSGRADEQYF. For the CDR3, the DNA is TGTGCCAGCAGTTACAGCGGGAGGGCTGATGAGCAGTACTTC. J is TRBJ2-7 and V is TRBV6-5; TRBD2 matches at 10 bases. With 2 bases clipped from V and 7 bases from J, the junction kept 5 bases outside the gene matches. From germline, CDR1 is MNHEY and CDR2 SVGAGI. This CDR3 spans 14 amino acids.